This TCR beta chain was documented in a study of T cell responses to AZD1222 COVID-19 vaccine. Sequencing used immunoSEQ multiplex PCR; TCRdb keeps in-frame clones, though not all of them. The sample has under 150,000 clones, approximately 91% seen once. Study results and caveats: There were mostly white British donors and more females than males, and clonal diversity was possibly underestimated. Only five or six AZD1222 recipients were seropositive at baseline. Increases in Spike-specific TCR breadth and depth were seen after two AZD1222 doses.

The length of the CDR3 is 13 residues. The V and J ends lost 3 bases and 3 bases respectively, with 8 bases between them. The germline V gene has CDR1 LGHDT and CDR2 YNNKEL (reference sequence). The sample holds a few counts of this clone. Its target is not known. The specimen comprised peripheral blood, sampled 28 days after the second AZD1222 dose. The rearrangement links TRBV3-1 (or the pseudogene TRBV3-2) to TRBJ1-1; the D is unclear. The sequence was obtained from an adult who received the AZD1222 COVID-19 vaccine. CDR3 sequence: CASSHDWDTEAFF. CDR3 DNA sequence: TGTGCCAGCAGCCACGACTGGGACACTGAAGCTTTCTTT.